Sequencing of this T cell receptor (beta chain) was carried out in a study of blood T cell repertoires in COVID-19. Looked up from germline, CDR1 is ENHRY and CDR2 is SYGVKD. This CDR3 is built from 15 residues. V lost 4 bases to trimming and J lost 7 bases, with 20 bases between them. The cohort comprised adults aged roughly 18 to 100 years residing in approximately 22 US areas. Participants' own reports of clinical history determined their cohort assignment. People in the exposed group encountered a COVID-19 case within 2 weeks before entering the study. Study processing details: Reference gene primer amplification in the assay estimated nucleated cell counts. The data were produced by immunoSEQ multiplex PCR, yet TCRdb's version contains in-frame clones alone and is incomplete. The D gene and trimming were derived from the DNA, and the V and J assignments and clone size from that table. The sample records about 240,000 clones, about 83% being singletons.

The sequence was obtained from a woman in her thirties or forties who had been exposed to COVID-19. Sequenced material: PBMCs or T cells enriched from blood (not recorded which). J is TRBJ2-7 and V is TRBV10-3; no clear D. CDR3 sequence reads: CAISGAYRHFREQYF. The CDR3 nucleotides read TGTGCCATCAGTGGGGCCTATAGACATTTCCGTGAGCAGTACTTC.